The clone carrying this T cell receptor beta chain was seen just once. This entry belongs to a study of blood T cell repertoires in COVID-19. Study in general: Donors in the United States, Italy and Spain gave samples during acute or convalescent COVID-19. In each case, the material was cDNA or gDNA derived from T cells, B-cell-depleted T cells, or PBMCs.

V lost 1 base and J lost 3; bases outside the gene matches: 3. Germline-derived CDR1 and CDR2 are LNHNV and YYDKDF (reference sequence). The CDR3 consists of 17 residues. As originally analysed: The assay estimated nucleated cells by amplifying reference gene primers. Assay: immunoSEQ multiplex PCR; the TCRdb copy retains only in-frame clones and omits some. The V and J calls and clone size are taken from that table; D and trimming were inferred from the DNA. The sample lists more than 200,000 clones; 85% to 90% were seen once. The gene calls are TRBV15 and TRBJ2-6; 10 bases agree with TRBD1. Sequencing input: peripheral blood. This clonotype originated in a man aged 50-59 years with acute or convalescent COVID-19. The chain's CDR3 is CATSRGQGAYGANVLTF. The CDR3 DNA follows: TGTGCCACCAGCAGAGGACAGGGGGCATATGGGGCCAACGTCCTGACTTTC. The complete variable domain, with remaining parts taken from reference TRBV15 and TRBJ2-6, reads DAMVIQNPRYQVTQFGKPVTLSCSQTLNHNVMYWYQQKSSQAPKLLFHYYDKDFNNEADTPDNFQSRRPNTSFCFLDIRSPGLGDTAMYLCATSRGQGAYGANVLTFGAGSRLTVL.